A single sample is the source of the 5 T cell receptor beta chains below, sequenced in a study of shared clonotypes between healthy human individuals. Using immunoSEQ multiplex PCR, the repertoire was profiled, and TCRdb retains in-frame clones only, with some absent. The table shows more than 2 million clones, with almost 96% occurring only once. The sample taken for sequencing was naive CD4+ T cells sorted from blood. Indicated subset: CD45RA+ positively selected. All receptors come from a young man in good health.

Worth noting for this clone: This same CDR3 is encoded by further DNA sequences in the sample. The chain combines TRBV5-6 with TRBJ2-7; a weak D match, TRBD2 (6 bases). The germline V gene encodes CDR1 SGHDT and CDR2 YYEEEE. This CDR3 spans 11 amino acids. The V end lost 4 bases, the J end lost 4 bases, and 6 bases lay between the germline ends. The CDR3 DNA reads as TGTGCCAGCAGCCGGGAGTACGAGCAGTACTTC. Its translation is CASSREYEQYF.

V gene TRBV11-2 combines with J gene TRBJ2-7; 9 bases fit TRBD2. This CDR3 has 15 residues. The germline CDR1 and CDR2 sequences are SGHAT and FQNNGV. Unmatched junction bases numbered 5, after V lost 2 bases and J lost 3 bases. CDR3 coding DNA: TGTGCCAGCAGCTTACAAGCGGGGGGACACTACGAGCAGTACTTC. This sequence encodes CASSLQAGGHYEQYF. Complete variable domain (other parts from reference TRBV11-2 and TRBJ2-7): EAGVAQSPRYKIIEKRQSVAFWCNPISGHATLYWYQQILGQGPKLLIQFQNNGVVDDSQLPKDRFSAERLKGVDSTLKIQPAKLEDSAVYLCASSLQAGGHYEQYFGPGTRLTVT.

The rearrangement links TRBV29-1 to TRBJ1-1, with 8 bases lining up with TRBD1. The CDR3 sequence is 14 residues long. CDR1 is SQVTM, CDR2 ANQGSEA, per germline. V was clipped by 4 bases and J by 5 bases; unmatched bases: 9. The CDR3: CSVVSEYRGTEAFF. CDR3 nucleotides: TGCAGCGTTGTTTCGGAATACAGGGGGACTGAAGCTTTCTTT.

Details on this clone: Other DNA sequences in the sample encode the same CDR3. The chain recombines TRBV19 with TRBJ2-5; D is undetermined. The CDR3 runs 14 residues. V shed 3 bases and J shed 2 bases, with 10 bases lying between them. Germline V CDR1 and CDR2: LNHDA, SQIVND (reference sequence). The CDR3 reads CASSIQGSQETQYF. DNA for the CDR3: TGTGCCAGTAGTATCCAAGGCTCTCAAGAGACCCAGTACTTC.

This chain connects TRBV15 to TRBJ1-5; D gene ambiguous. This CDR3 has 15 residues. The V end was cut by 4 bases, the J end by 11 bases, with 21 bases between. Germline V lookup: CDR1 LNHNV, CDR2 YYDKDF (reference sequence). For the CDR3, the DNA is TGTGCCACCAGCAATAGGGTGGGCAGCGGGTCGACCCAGCATTTT. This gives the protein CATSNRVGSGSTQHF.